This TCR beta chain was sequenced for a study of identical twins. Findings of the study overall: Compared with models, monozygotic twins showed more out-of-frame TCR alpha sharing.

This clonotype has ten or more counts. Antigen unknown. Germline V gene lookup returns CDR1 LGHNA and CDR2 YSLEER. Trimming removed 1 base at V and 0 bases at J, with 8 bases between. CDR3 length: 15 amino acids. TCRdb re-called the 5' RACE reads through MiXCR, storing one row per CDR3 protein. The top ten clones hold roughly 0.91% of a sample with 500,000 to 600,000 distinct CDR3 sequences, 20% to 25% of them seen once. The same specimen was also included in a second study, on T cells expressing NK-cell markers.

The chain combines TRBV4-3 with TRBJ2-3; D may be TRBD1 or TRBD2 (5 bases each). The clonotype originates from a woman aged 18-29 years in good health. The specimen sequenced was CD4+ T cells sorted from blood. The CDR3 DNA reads TGCGCCAGCAGCCAAGTCGGGGCTAGCACAGATACGCAGTATTTT. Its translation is CASSQVGASTDTQYF.